This entry concerns a single T cell receptor beta chain. Its specific antigen is unknown. It has no much larger one-base neighbor in the sample; base qualities were not kept. The trim is 3 bases for V and 6 bases for J, with a gap of 10 bases between the germline ends. From the germline V gene, CDR1 is SGHRS and CDR2 is YFSETQ. Including cysteine and phenylalanine, the CDR3 has 13 amino acids. The CDR3 DNA has 39 bases and is translated from base 1. The entry originates in a study of technical replicates of blood from four donors (dated by TCRdb to about 2017). Library prep was done by the immunoSEQ multiplex PCR assay. Not all clones reach the TCRdb copy of this immuneACCESS table, which keeps in-frame sequences only. Checked studies attribute under half of the gap to unresolved V genes and leave the rest unexplained. This sample gives around 76,000 clones in total; under 99% of them show up just once. The ten largest account for 0.22% of the sample.

The receptor was derived from a human donor in good health. The sequence joins TRBV5-1 to TRBJ2-1; a tentative D match to TRBD2 spans 6 bases. Sequences were obtained from T cells isolated from PBMCs. The CDR3 protein is CASSSGLANEQFF. The DNA is TGCGCCAGCAGCTCGGGACTCGCCAATGAGCAGTTCTTC.